This TCR beta chain emerged from a study of T cell responses to AZD1222 COVID-19 vaccine. Study observations and caveats: Close to half of spike-specific TCRs reportedly recognize unmutated variant regions. A mostly white British donor set with more females was recruited, and clonal diversity was possibly underestimated. Two AZD1222 administrations were followed by greater Spike-specific TCR breadth and depth.

As regards this clone: Its antigen is as yet unknown.

Sequencing used immunoSEQ multiplex PCR; TCRdb keeps in-frame clones, though not all of them. This table holds roughly 100,000 clones, roughly 87% found once. Both about-4-week and about-12-week second-dose recipients were combined. Germline CDR1 reads SGDLS; CDR2 reads YYNGEE. Deletions cut 0 bases from V and 3 bases from J, with 13 bases between. The CDR3 contains 15 residues. The receptor's source is an adult who received the AZD1222 COVID-19 vaccine. The chain combines TRBV9 with TRBJ2-7, with a weak D call TRBD2 (6 bases). The source was peripheral blood, collected 28 days after the second AZD1222 dose. CDR3 region: CASSVGEVPDYEQYF. The DNA for the CDR3 is TGTGCCAGCAGCGTAGGGGAGGTGCCGGACTACGAGCAGTACTTC.